This is a list of T cell receptor beta chains from one sample in a study of T cell repertoires in cytomegalovirus infection. TCRdb fed the reads into MiXCR, producing one record per CDR3 protein. The sample records approximately 1,000,000 distinct CDR3 sequences, around 30% being singletons. Their cognate antigens are unknown. The sequences come from cultured CD8+ T cells from PBMCs, collected from culture after CMV antigen stimulation. These receptors were obtained from a human donor in good health (CMV status not recorded). Some clones in this sample may be carry-over from other donors' samples. CDR3s include the opening cysteine and the closing phenylalanine or tryptophan. D genes are given only for firm matches. Clone size, where shown, is once, few, many, or a class for clones that have expanded.

V gene: TRBV27; D gene: .; J gene: TRBJ1-1; clone size: once; CDR3 DNA: TGTGCCAGCATCTCATCAGGGGCTACTGAAGCTTTCTTT; CDR3 protein: CASISSGATEAFF
V gene: TRBV7-6; D gene: .; J gene: TRBJ2-7; clone size: .; CDR3 DNA: TGTGCCAGCAGCCCACTCAACTACGAGCAGTACTTC; CDR3 protein: CASSPLNYEQYF
V gene: TRBV7-2; D gene: TRBD2; J gene: TRBJ2-1; clone size: many; CDR3 DNA: TGTGCCAGCAGCTTCCCCGGACTAGCGGGGAACAATGAGCAGTTCTTC; CDR3 protein: CASSFPGLAGNNEQFF
V gene: TRBV12-3/TRBV12-4; D gene: TRBD1; J gene: TRBJ1-5; clone size: few; CDR3 DNA: TGTGCCAGCAGTTGGGACAGGGTAGATCAGCCCCAGCATTTT; CDR3 protein: CASSWDRVDQPQHF
V gene: TRBV27; D gene: .; J gene: TRBJ1-2; clone size: .; CDR3 DNA: TGTGCCAGCAGTTTATTTACAGGGAGTGGTGGCTACACCTTC; CDR3 protein: CASSLFTGSGGYTF
V gene: TRBV4-1; D gene: .; J gene: TRBJ1-2; clone size: .; CDR3 DNA: TGCGCCAGCAGCCAACTCGGACCTGATGGCTACACCTTC; CDR3 protein: CASSQLGPDGYTF
V gene: TRBV6-2/TRBV6-3; D gene: .; J gene: TRBJ2-3; clone size: .; CDR3 DNA: TGTGCCAGCAGTTACTCTCCTGCTGGAGATACGCAGTATTTT; CDR3 protein: CASSYSPAGDTQYF
V gene: TRBV4-1; D gene: TRBD1; J gene: TRBJ1-1; clone size: few; CDR3 DNA: TGCGCCAGCCACCGGACAGGGGGCACTGAAGCTTTCTTT; CDR3 protein: CASHRTGGTEAFF
V gene: TRBV7-9; D gene: TRBD2; J gene: TRBJ2-1; clone size: .; CDR3 DNA: TGTGCCAGCAGCTTAGTGGGAGGGGCGTACTACAATGAGCAGTTCTTC; CDR3 protein: CASSLVGGAYYNEQFF
V gene: TRBV9; D gene: TRBD1; J gene: TRBJ2-5; clone size: .; CDR3 DNA: TGTGCCAGCAGCGAGTCCGGGACAGGGTCGAAAGAGACCCAGTACTTC; CDR3 protein: CASSESGTGSKETQYF
V gene: TRBV6-8; D gene: .; J gene: TRBJ1-5; clone size: .; CDR3 DNA: TGTGCCAGCAGGCTCGAGGGTGGTCAGCCCCAGCATTTT; CDR3 protein: CASRLEGGQPQHF
V gene: TRBV7-6; D gene: .; J gene: TRBJ2-1; clone size: .; CDR3 DNA: TGTGCCAGCAGCCCGAATGCGGGTGAGCAGTTCTTC; CDR3 protein: CASSPNAGEQFF
V gene: TRBV4-3; D gene: .; J gene: TRBJ2-3; clone size: .; CDR3 DNA: TGCGCCAGCAGCCAAGAGCCATCCCCAGATACGCAGTATTTT; CDR3 protein: CASSQEPSPDTQYF
V gene: TRBV4-2; D gene: .; J gene: TRBJ2-3; clone size: .; CDR3 DNA: TGTGCCAGCAGCCCACGCGCGGCAGGTCAAAGCACAGATACGCAGTATTTT; CDR3 protein: CASSPRAAGQSTDTQYF
V gene: TRBV6-5; D gene: TRBD1; J gene: TRBJ2-7; clone size: .; CDR3 DNA: TGTGCCAGCAGTGGACAGGGAGATACCTACGAGCAGTACTTC; CDR3 protein: CASSGQGDTYEQYF
V gene: TRBV12-3/TRBV12-4; D gene: .; J gene: TRBJ2-1; clone size: .; CDR3 DNA: TGTGCCAGCAGTTTTTTGTGGGAGGGGCGTGGACAGGAGCCCTCCGGTGAGCAGTTCTTC; CDR3 protein: CASSFLWEGRGQEPSGEQFF
V gene: TRBV27; D gene: TRBD1; J gene: TRBJ2-7; clone size: .; CDR3 DNA: TGTGCCAGCAGTTTACCTGGGACAGGGGTAGGGGAGCAGTACTTC; CDR3 protein: CASSLPGTGVGEQYF
V gene: TRBV4-1; D gene: .; J gene: TRBJ1-2; clone size: once; CDR3 DNA: TGTGCCAGCAGCCAAGATAACATTGTCCACCATGGCTACACCTTC; CDR3 protein: CASSQDNIVHHGYTF
V gene: TRBV5-4; D gene: TRBD1; J gene: TRBJ1-2; clone size: few; CDR3 DNA: TGTGCCAGCAGCTTCTGGACAGGGAAGAGCTATGGCTACACCTTC; CDR3 protein: CASSFWTGKSYGYTF
V gene: TRBV28; D gene: .; J gene: TRBJ2-1; clone size: once; CDR3 DNA: TGTGCCAGCAGTCTTTACAGGGTCTACAATGAGCAGTTCTTC; CDR3 protein: CASSLYRVYNEQFF
V gene: TRBV7-6; D gene: TRBD1; J gene: TRBJ1-1; clone size: few; CDR3 DNA: TGTGCCAGCAGCCCAGGGGGATGGGTCACTGAAGCTTTCTTT; CDR3 protein: CASSPGGWVTEAFF
V gene: TRBV27; D gene: .; J gene: TRBJ1-2; clone size: .; CDR3 DNA: TGTGCCAGCAGTTTAGACGGATCCCTCCTTAACTATGGCTACACCTTC; CDR3 protein: CASSLDGSLLNYGYTF
V gene: TRBV19; D gene: .; J gene: TRBJ1-4; clone size: .; CDR3 DNA: TGTGCCAGTATCAATTTACAGCGGAGTGATGAAAAACTGTTTTTT; CDR3 protein: CASINLQRSDEKLFF
V gene: TRBV4-1; D gene: TRBD2; J gene: TRBJ2-3; clone size: .; CDR3 DNA: TGCGCCAGCAGCCAAGTTTCCGCGTCGGGGGGGCCGTCGACAGATACGCAGTATTTT; CDR3 protein: CASSQVSASGGPSTDTQYF
V gene: TRBV4-3; D gene: .; J gene: TRBJ2-4; clone size: few; CDR3 DNA: TGCGCCAGCAGCCAAGGGCCGGCCGCATCAAACATTCAGTACTTC; CDR3 protein: CASSQGPAASNIQYF
V gene: TRBV7-9; D gene: .; J gene: TRBJ2-1; clone size: few; CDR3 DNA: TGTGCCAGCAGCTTCAAACAGAACAATGAGCAGTTCTTC; CDR3 protein: CASSFKQNNEQFF
V gene: TRBV4-2; D gene: .; J gene: TRBJ1-2; clone size: once; CDR3 DNA: TGTGCCAGCAGCCAAGATTCAGTACAGGGAGACGACTACACCTTC; CDR3 protein: CASSQDSVQGDDYTF
V gene: TRBV19; D gene: .; J gene: TRBJ1-1; clone size: .; CDR3 DNA: TGTGCCAACCCCGCAGGGGACACTGAAGCTTTCTTT; CDR3 protein: CANPAGDTEAFF
V gene: TRBV12-3/TRBV12-4; D gene: TRBD1; J gene: TRBJ1-3; clone size: .; CDR3 DNA: TGTGCCAGCAGTGCCGACAGGGCTGGAAACACCATATATTTT; CDR3 protein: CASSADRAGNTIYF
V gene: TRBV7-6; D gene: TRBD2; J gene: TRBJ2-3; clone size: few; CDR3 DNA: TGTGCCAGCAGCTCCCGCCCCGGCGGGGGGAGCACAGATACGCAGTATTTT; CDR3 protein: CASSSRPGGGSTDTQYF
V gene: TRBV25-1; D gene: .; J gene: TRBJ1-2; clone size: once; CDR3 DNA: TGTGCCAGCAGGGGCTCGCTCCAGGGATTTAATAACTATGGCTACACCTTC; CDR3 protein: CASRGSLQGFNNYGYTF
V gene: TRBV6-6; D gene: .; J gene: TRBJ2-5; clone size: .; CDR3 DNA: TGTGCCAGCACCTGGACTCAGGGTGGGGAGACCCAGTACTTC; CDR3 protein: CASTWTQGGETQYF
V gene: TRBV5-8; D gene: TRBD2; J gene: TRBJ2-1; clone size: few; CDR3 DNA: TGTGCCAGCAGCTTGATGGCTAGCGGCCTCAACAATGAGCAGTTCTTC; CDR3 protein: CASSLMASGLNNEQFF
V gene: TRBV6-5; D gene: TRBD1; J gene: TRBJ1-1; clone size: .; CDR3 DNA: TGTGCCAGCTGTATGACCGGGACAGCTAACACTGAAGCTTTCTTT; CDR3 protein: CASCMTGTANTEAFF
V gene: TRBV6-1; D gene: TRBD1; J gene: TRBJ2-1; clone size: few; CDR3 DNA: TGTGCCAGCAGTGAACTGACAGGGGGCCGGAATGAGCAGTTCTTC; CDR3 protein: CASSELTGGRNEQFF
V gene: TRBV7-9; D gene: .; J gene: TRBJ1-2; clone size: .; CDR3 DNA: TGTGCCAGCAGCTTAGAGGCAATTAACTATGGCTACACCTTC; CDR3 protein: CASSLEAINYGYTF
V gene: TRBV27; D gene: .; J gene: TRBJ2-1; clone size: few; CDR3 DNA: TGTGCCAGCAGCCGACTCACAAAGAAGGCCTACAATGAGCAGTTCTTC; CDR3 protein: CASSRLTKKAYNEQFF
V gene: TRBV29-1; D gene: TRBD1; J gene: TRBJ1-1; clone size: .; CDR3 DNA: TGCAGCGTTACGTCCGGGACAGGAGTAGTGCAAGCTTTCTTT; CDR3 protein: CSVTSGTGVVQAFF
V gene: TRBV4-1; D gene: .; J gene: TRBJ2-7; clone size: .; CDR3 DNA: TGCGTCAGCAGCCAAGATCGGGGCCTACTCTCCTACGAGCAGTACTTC; CDR3 protein: CVSSQDRGLLSYEQYF
V gene: TRBV11-2; D gene: .; J gene: TRBJ1-3; clone size: few; CDR3 DNA: TGTGCCAGCAGCTTAACCCTAAACACCATATATTTT; CDR3 protein: CASSLTLNTIYF
V gene: TRBV7-2; D gene: .; J gene: TRBJ2-1; clone size: .; CDR3 DNA: TGTGCCAGCCAGAGGAGGGGTTGGGGCAATGAGGAGTTCTTC; CDR3 protein: CASQRRGWGNEEFF
V gene: TRBV2; D gene: TRBD1; J gene: TRBJ1-2; clone size: .; CDR3 DNA: TGTGCCAGCAGTGAAGCCGACTGGGACAGGAGCTATGGCTACACCTTC; CDR3 protein: CASSEADWDRSYGYTF